Following are 5 T cell receptor beta chains from one sample sequenced in a study of blood T cells in healthy people across ages. With a J-beta primer mix and a sample-barcoded 5' primer, a second PCR ran about 7 to 12 cycles. Using its own MiXCR run on the 5' RACE reads, TCRdb lists one record per CDR3 protein. The repertoire holds 1.5 million to 2 million distinct CDR3 sequences, with roughly 27% as singletons. Sample: blood. All receptors come from a woman aged 25 to 39 in good health.

The genes are TRBV7-2 and TRBJ2-3, with a weak D call TRBD2 (5 bases). The CDR3 is made up of 14 amino acids. Germline V gives CDR1 SGHTA, CDR2 FQGNSA. Trimming shortened V by 5 bases and J by 4 bases, and 13 bases separated the two germline ends. The CDR3 spells CASSLRSSSDTQYF. In nucleotides, the CDR3 is TGTGCCAGCAGCCTTAGATCTAGCTCAGATACGCAGTATTTT.

V usage is TRBV10-3 and J usage is TRBJ2-3; D unclear. The CDR3 length is 15 residues. Germline V gives CDR1 ENHRY, CDR2 SYGVKD. V shed 6 bases and J shed 0 bases, with 13 bases lying between them. The CDR3 spells CAIRDRASSTDTQYF. CDR3 nucleotides: TGTGCCATCAGAGACCGGGCGTCAAGCACAGATACGCAGTATTTT.

This clonotype was seen ten or more times. The chain uses TRBV6-4 and TRBJ2-3; D call uncertain. V lost 8 bases and J 1 base, leaving 10 bases between the germline ends. CDR1 MRHNA and CDR2 SNTAGT come from the germline V gene. The CDR3 runs 13 residues. Written as DNA, the CDR3 is TGTGCCAGCTCCGAGATGGGCACAGATACGCAGTATTTT. As protein: CASSEMGTDTQYF.

This clonotype was counted a few times. This chain links TRBV28 with TRBJ1-4; possibly TRBD1 for D (5 bases). V lost 2 bases, J lost 0 bases, and 13 bases lay in between. The length of the CDR3 is 17 residues. Germline V CDR1 and CDR2: MDHEN, SYDVKM. CDR3 residues: CASSLVGTDSTNEKLFF. Here the CDR3 DNA reads TGTGCCAGCAGTTTAGTAGGGACTGACTCAACTAATGAAAAACTGTTTTTT.

Points on this clonotype: A clone one base away is much larger, so this may be a read error. This chain uses TRBV27 with TRBJ2-1, with 8 bases lining up with TRBD2. Looked up from germline, CDR1 is MNHEY and CDR2 is SMNVEV (reference sequence). V lost 2 bases to trimming and J lost 9 bases; unmatched junction nucleotides: 9. The CDR3 contains 15 residues. The CDR3 DNA is TGTGCCAGCAGTTTAATGCCGGGACTAGGGAGTGAGCAGTTCTTC. Protein sequence: CASSLMPGLGSEQFF.